The 18 T cell receptor beta chains presented below share a single source sample, sequenced in a study of low-dose radiotherapy and immunotherapy resistance in tumors. Time point: before trial treatment. Priming of first-strand cDNA relied on TRAV- and TRBV-specific primers (covering alpha and beta chains). A roughly 22-cycle PCR with a constant-region primer and V-primer adapter amplified TCRs. Each CDR3 protein is one row after TCRdb ran MiXCR on the reads. The sample lists some 39,000 distinct CDR3 sequences, roughly 28% seen once, with roughly 3.5% in the top ten. This specimen was PBMCs, taken before treatment. These receptors originate from a male donor with gallbladder cancer.

This clonotype was counted ten times or more. The CDR3 protein is CASSYTGPASEQYF. The CDR3 DNA reads as TGTGCCAGCAGTTATACAGGGCCGGCGAGCGAGCAGTACTTC. J is TRBJ2-7 and V is TRBV27; TRBD1 is a possible D gene (6 bases). Germline CDR1 is MNHEY and CDR2 is SMNVEV (reference sequence). Between the trimmed V and J ends, which lost 4 bases and 6 bases, there was a span of 16 bases. CDR3 length: 14 residues.

This chain uses TRBV5-4 with TRBJ1-2, with D hard to call. Germline V CDR1 and CDR2: SGHNT, YYREEE (reference sequence). V gave up 0 bases and J gave up 3 bases, with 15 bases separating them. The CDR3 is 16 residues long. CDR3 coding DNA: TGTGCCAGCAGCTTGGGGGCTGTATTTCGGGACTATGGCTACACCTTC. It codes for CASSLGAVFRDYGYTF. The whole variable domain, filled in from reference TRBV5-4 and TRBJ1-2, reads ETGVTQSPTHLIKTRGQQVTLRCSSQSGHNTVSWYQQALGQGPQFIFQYYREEENGRGNFPPRFSGLQFPNYSSELNVNALELDDSALYLCASSLGAVFRDYGYTFGSGTRLTVV.

This clonotype was found many times. The rearrangement uses TRBV2 and TRBJ2-7; 7 nucleotides match TRBD1. CDR1 is SNHLY, CDR2 FYNNEI, per germline. The J segment lost 3 bases and the V segment lost 3 bases, leaving 2 bases of the junction unmatched. The CDR3 is made up of 13 amino acids. The CDR3 nucleotides are TGTGCCAGCAGTGAGCAGGGGGTCTACGAGCAGTACTTC. This codes for CASSEQGVYEQYF.

This clonotype was counted a single time. The chain couples TRBV10-2 to TRBJ2-7; D might be TRBD2 (5 bases). With 4 bases removed from V and 3 bases from J, the gap between germline ends came to 13 bases. The germline V gene has CDR1 WSHSY and CDR2 SAAADI. CDR3 length equals 14 residues. The DNA for the CDR3 is TGCGCCAGCAGTGCGGCTAGCCAAAGCTACGAGCAGTACTTC. This gives the protein CASSAASQSYEQYF.

In this sample, this clonotype turned up many times. The V call is TRBV16, the J call TRBJ1-3; D gene uncertain. The V gene's germline CDR1 is KGHSY and CDR2 FQNENV. This CDR3 has 13 amino acids. V shed 5 bases and J shed 4 bases, with 9 bases lying between them. The CDR3 sequence is CASSANSGNTIYF. CDR3 bases: TGTGCCAGCAGCGCAAACTCCGGAAACACCATATATTTT. The complete variable domain, with remaining parts taken from reference TRBV16 and TRBJ1-3, reads GEEVAQTPKHLVRGEGQKAKLYCAPIKGHSYVFWYQQVLKNEFKFLISFQNENVFDETGMPKERFSAKCLPNSPCSLEIQATKLEDSAVYFCASSANSGNTIYFGEGSWLTVV.

This clonotype was counted many times. V usage is TRBV5-1 and J usage is TRBJ2-7, with a weak D call TRBD2 (5 bases). Germline V gene lookup returns CDR1 SGHRS and CDR2 YFSETQ. V was pared by 3 bases and J by 7 bases, with 14 bases between. The CDR3 length is 13 residues. The CDR3 spells CASSWTAPGEQYF. CDR3 coding DNA: TGCGCCAGCAGCTGGACGGCCCCGGGGGAGCAGTACTTC.

This clonotype was seen at least ten times. The chain has TRBV7-3 and TRBJ2-5; perhaps D is TRBD1 or TRBD2 (5 bases each). CDR1 SGHTA and CDR2 FQGTGA come from the germline V gene. V lost 5 bases to trimming and J lost 5 bases, with 18 bases between them. This CDR3 contains 15 residues. Written as DNA, the CDR3 is TGTGCCAGCAGCCCTCAGAGGGGTCCTTGGGAGACCCAGTACTTC. Translation gives CASSPQRGPWETQYF.

This clonotype appeared many times. The V gene is TRBV27, the J gene TRBJ1-2; D might be TRBD1 (5 bases). From germline, CDR1 is MNHEY and CDR2 SMNVEV (reference sequence). CDR3 size: 13 residues. Trimming removed 7 bases at V and 0 bases at J, with 9 bases between. CDR3 DNA: TGTGCCAGCATGACAGCAACTAACTATGGCTACACCTTC. Translation: CASMTATNYGYTF.

This clonotype was seen at least ten times. V usage is TRBV13 and J usage is TRBJ2-1; no clear D gene. V lost 5 bases to trimming and J lost 6 bases, with 20 bases between them. The CDR3 has 16 residues. Germline CDR1 reads PRHDT; CDR2 reads FYEKMQ (reference sequence). The CDR3, as DNA: TGTGCCAGCAGCCTGCTCCCTTTAACGGAGAGCAATGAGCAGTTCTTC. Translated: CASSLLPLTESNEQFF.

This clonotype was counted ten times or more. The chain employs TRBV2 and TRBJ2-1; D is unresolved. Germline CDR1 and CDR2: SNHLY and FYNNEI. Trimming stripped 3 bases from V and 1 base from J, with 10 bases between. The CDR3 contains 15 residues. As DNA, the CDR3 is TGTGCCAGCAGTGACCTCACAATTTCCTACAATGAGCAGTTCTTC. It codes for CASSDLTISYNEQFF.

This clonotype was picked up a small number of times. The chain is built from TRBV2 and TRBJ2-7; D may match TRBD1 or TRBD2 (5 bases each). CDR1 and CDR2 from the germline V gene are SNHLY and FYNNEI. This CDR3 is built from 15 residues. Trimming took off 0 bases at V and 3 bases at J, with 12 bases between the two ends. The CDR3 spells CASSEAGTAIYEQYF. In nucleotides, the CDR3 is TGTGCCAGCAGTGAAGCTGGGACGGCCATCTACGAGCAGTACTTC. The complete variable domain, with remaining parts taken from reference TRBV2 and TRBJ2-7, reads EPEVTQTPSHQVTQMGQEVILRCVPISNHLYFYWYRQILGQKVEFLVSFYNNEISEKSEIFDDQFSVERPDGSNFTLKIRSTKLEDSAMYFCASSEAGTAIYEQYFGPGTRLTVT.

At least ten counts were recorded for this clonotype. This chain connects TRBV20-1 to TRBJ2-7; D uncertain. The CDR3 is 14 residues long. The V end lost 1 base, the J end lost 0 bases, and 10 bases lay between the germline ends. Germline CDR1 and CDR2: DFQATT and SNEGSKA (reference sequence). The CDR3 DNA sequence: TGCAGTGCTAGAGTTGGTGGAAGCTCCTACGAGCAGTACTTC. Its protein product is CSARVGGSSYEQYF.

The table lists this clonotype with many counts. This chain joins TRBV12-3 or TRBV12-4 and TRBJ2-3, with unresolved D. Trimming stripped 1 base from V and 5 bases from J, with 10 bases between. CDR3 length: 14 amino acids. DNA for the CDR3: TGTGCCAGCAGTTTAGAAGGGAAGAAAGATACGCAGTATTTT. It translates to CASSLEGKKDTQYF.

This clonotype has ten or more counts. This chain uses TRBV28 with TRBJ2-3, with TRBD2 matching 12 bases. Germline V gives CDR1 MDHEN, CDR2 SYDVKM. This CDR3 spans 15 amino acids. After removal of 6 bases from V and 8 bases from J, the junction contained 9 bases not matched to a gene. CDR3 in DNA: TGTGCCAGCAGCCGCTGGACTAGCGGGAATCGTACGCAGTATTTT. It yields the protein CASSRWTSGNRTQYF. Using reference TRBV28 and TRBJ2-3 for the parts outside the CDR3, the full variable domain is DVKVTQSSRYLVKRTGEKVFLECVQDMDHENMFWYRQDPGLGLRLIYFSYDVKMKEKGDIPEGYSVSREKKERFSLILESASTNQTSMYLCASSRWTSGNRTQYFGPGTRLTVL.

This clonotype is medium-sized within its sample. The gene calls are TRBV28 and TRBJ2-1, with 10 positions matching TRBD2. This CDR3 has 13 residues. The V segment lost 8 bases and the J segment 9 bases; nucleotides outside the gene matches: 7. Germline values: CDR1 MDHEN, CDR2 SYDVKM. The CDR3 region is CASQLAGAGEQFF. DNA of the CDR3: TGTGCCAGCCAGCTAGCGGGAGCCGGTGAGCAGTTCTTC.

In its sample, this clonotype was seen many times. V gene TRBV20-1 combines with J gene TRBJ2-5; D call uncertain. The V gene lost 2 bases and the J gene lost 5 bases, with 12 bases spanning the gap. Germline V gene lookup returns CDR1 DFQATT and CDR2 SNEGSKA (reference sequence). CDR3 length equals 13 residues. The CDR3 protein is CSARPTDRETQYF. DNA of the CDR3: TGCAGTGCTAGACCGACTGATCGGGAGACCCAGTACTTC.

V gene TRBV2 combines with J gene TRBJ2-1; D is perhaps TRBD1 (5 bases). In germline, CDR1 is SNHLY, CDR2 FYNNEI. The CDR3 has 13 amino acids. With 2 bases removed from V and 9 bases from J, the gap between germline ends came to 11 bases. In DNA form, the CDR3 reads TGTGCCAGCAGTGAACAGGGTTTCAGTGAGCAGTTCTTC. Encoded protein: CASSEQGFSEQFF.

The rearrangement uses TRBV7-9 and TRBJ2-1; either TRBD1 or TRBD2 may fit D (5 bases each). From germline, CDR1 is SEHNR and CDR2 FQNEAQ (reference sequence). The CDR3 length is 15 residues. Trimming removed 5 bases from V and 3 bases from J, with 14 bases in between. CDR3 sequence reads: CASSPRDQVYNEQFF. DNA for the CDR3: TGTGCCAGCAGCCCCCGGGACCAAGTCTACAATGAGCAGTTCTTC.